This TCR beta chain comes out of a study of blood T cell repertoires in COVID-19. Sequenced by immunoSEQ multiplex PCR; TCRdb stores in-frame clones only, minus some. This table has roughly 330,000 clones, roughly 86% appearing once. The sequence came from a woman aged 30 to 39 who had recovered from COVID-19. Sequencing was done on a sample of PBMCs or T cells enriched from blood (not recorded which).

CDR3 residues: CASSSAEAGGYTF. For the CDR3, the DNA is TGTGCCAGCAGCTCGGCCGAGGCGGGTGGCTACACCTTC. V usage is TRBV5-5 and J usage is TRBJ1-2; D gene uncertain. Per germline, CDR1 SGHKS and CDR2 YYEKEE (reference sequence). V lost 3 bases, J lost 7 bases, and 13 bases lay in between. The CDR3 is made up of 13 amino acids.